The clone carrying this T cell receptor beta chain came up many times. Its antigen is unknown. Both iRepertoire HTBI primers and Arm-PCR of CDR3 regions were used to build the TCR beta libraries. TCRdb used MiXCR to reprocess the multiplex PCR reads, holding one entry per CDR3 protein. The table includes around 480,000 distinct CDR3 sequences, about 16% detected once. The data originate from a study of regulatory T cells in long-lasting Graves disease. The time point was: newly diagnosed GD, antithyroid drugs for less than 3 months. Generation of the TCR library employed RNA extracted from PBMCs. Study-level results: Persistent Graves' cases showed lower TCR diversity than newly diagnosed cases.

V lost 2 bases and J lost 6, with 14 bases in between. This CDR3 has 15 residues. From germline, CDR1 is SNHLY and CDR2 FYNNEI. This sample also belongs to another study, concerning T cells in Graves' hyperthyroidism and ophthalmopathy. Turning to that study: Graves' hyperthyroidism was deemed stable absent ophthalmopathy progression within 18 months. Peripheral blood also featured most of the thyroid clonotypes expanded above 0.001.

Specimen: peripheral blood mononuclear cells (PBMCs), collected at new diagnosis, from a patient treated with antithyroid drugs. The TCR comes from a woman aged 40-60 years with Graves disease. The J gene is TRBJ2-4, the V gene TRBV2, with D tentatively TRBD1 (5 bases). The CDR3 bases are TGTGCCAGCAGTGAATCGAGACAGCATTCAAACATTCAGTACTTC. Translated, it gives CASSESRQHSNIQYF.